One and the same sample provided the 13 T cell receptor beta chains below, sequenced in a study of T cell clonality in common variable immunodeficiency. Sequencing used immunoSEQ multiplex PCR; TCRdb keeps in-frame clones, though not all of them. The data show 25,000 to 40,000 clones, with none appearing a single time. Input material: peripheral blood mononuclear cells. The receptors stem from a person between 18 and 69 years old in good health.

This clone was seen repeatedly, ten times or more. The read terminates 3 residues before the CDR3 end, so the remaining end is supplied by the germline J gene. This rearrangement joins TRBV10-3 to TRBJ2-7, with 8 bases fitting TRBD2. This CDR3 spans 14 amino acids. CDR1 is ENHRY and CDR2 is SYGVKD in the germline V gene. V was clipped by 3 bases and J by 3 bases; unmatched bases: 4. This chain's CDR3 is CAISDLAGHYEQYF. Partial CDR3 DNA: TGTGCCATCAGTGACCTAGCGGGCCACTACGAG.

This clone has ten or more counts. The read comes to an end 3 residues before the CDR3 does, leaving the germline J gene to fill in the end. The chain combines TRBV18 with TRBJ1-4; D might be TRBD1 (5 bases). The CDR3 has 15 amino acids. Germline CDR1 reads KGHSH; CDR2 reads LQKENI. V was clipped by 4 bases and J by 6 bases, with 15 bases between them. CDR3 DNA, as far as it was read: TGTGCCAGCTCACAGAACAGGATTGGGGATGAAAAA. Translating gives CASSQNRIGDEK. The full CDR3 protein reads CASSQNRIGDEKLFF.

This clone was recorded at least ten times. The CDR3 is cut off 3 residues early in the read; its end comes from the germline J gene. The chain is built from TRBV12-3 or TRBV12-4 and TRBJ1-6; tentative D call: TRBD1 (5 bases). Trimming shortened V by 1 base and J by 9 bases, and 7 bases separated the two germline ends. CDR3 length: 13 residues. The CDR3 bases that were read are TGTGCCAGCAGTTTAGGCGGGGGTTCACCC. It encodes CASSLGGGSP. The CDR3 in full is CASSLGGGSPLHF.

At least ten counts were recorded for this clone. From the germline J gene comes the end of the CDR3, since the read stops 3 residues before it. The chain employs TRBV20-1 and TRBJ1-1; no clear D. Between the trimmed V and J ends, which lost 4 bases and 1 base, there was a span of 7 bases. The CDR3 extends over 12 amino acids. Germline V gene lookup returns CDR1 DFQATT and CDR2 SNEGSKA (reference sequence). Here the CDR3 reads CSANFQNTEAFF. CDR3 DNA, as far as it was read: TGCAGTGCTAATTTTCAGAACACTGAA.

In this sample, this clone turned up many times. The read falls 3 residues short of the CDR3 end, and the missing part is taken from the germline J gene. The rearrangement links TRBV5-4 to TRBJ1-2; D is uncertain. Per germline, CDR1 SGHNT and CDR2 YYREEE (reference sequence). V dropped 4 bases and J dropped 6 bases, with 19 bases sitting between them. The CDR3 totals 15 residues. The CDR3 sequence: CASSPGSPGGHGYTF. Incomplete CDR3 DNA: TGTGCCAGCAGCCCGGGGTCCCCCGGCGGTCATGGC.

This clone was seen repeatedly, ten times or more. The sequenced fragment ends 3 residues before the CDR3 boundary, so the rest is inferred from the germline J gene. The rearrangement links TRBV20-1 to TRBJ1-6, with 8 bases aligning to TRBD1. Germline V gives CDR1 DFQATT, CDR2 SNEGSKA (reference sequence). Losses at the gene ends were 2 bases for V and 4 bases for J; bases not matched to a gene: 7. The length of the CDR3 is 16 residues. Incomplete CDR3 DNA: TGCAGTGCTAGACGCATGGACAGGGAATATAATTCACCC. Protein sequence: CSARRMDREYNSP. The complete CDR3 reads CSARRMDREYNSPLHF.

This clone was found a few times. The DNA ends 3 residues before the CDR3 does, and the rest of the CDR3 is filled in from the germline J gene. This chain joins TRBV6-1 and TRBJ1-2, with TRBD1 matching over 8 bases. The germline CDR1 and CDR2 sequences are MNHNS and SASEGT. The CDR3 has 17 amino acids. The CDR3 loop is CASSEVVQGGSSYDYTF. Incomplete CDR3 DNA: TGTGCCAGCAGTGAAGTAGTACAGGGGGGTAGCTCCTACGAC.

This clone was seen many times. The read finishes 3 residues shy of the CDR3 end, and the germline J gene is used to complete it. The genes are TRBV6-1 and TRBJ2-7; D perhaps matches TRBD1 (5 bases). Between the trimmed V and J ends, which lost 4 bases and 0 bases, there was a span of 10 bases. The germline CDR1 and CDR2 sequences are MNHNS and SASEGT. The CDR3 has 14 amino acids. This chain's CDR3 is CASSGGDSSYEQYF. The CDR3 bases that were read are TGTGCCAGCAGTGGCGGCGACAGCTCCTACGAG.

This clone was detected ten times or more. The observed sequence ends 3 residues before the CDR3 terminus, with the missing tail filled in from the germline J gene. V gene TRBV7-2 combines with J gene TRBJ2-7; TRBD1 or TRBD2 may be the D gene (6 bases each). CDR1 and CDR2 (germline): SGHTA, FQGNSA. The CDR3 consists of 14 residues. Trimming stripped 10 bases from V and 4 bases from J, with 20 bases between. The CDR3: CATSLGAAGYEQYF. The CDR3 DNA, read in part, is TGTGCCACCTCCTTGGGGGCGGCGGGATACGAG.

This CDR3 is CSVEPGGRGLDTQYF. Partial CDR3 DNA: TGCAGCGTTGAGCCAGGGGGCAGAGGACTAGATACG. The V and J genes are TRBV29-1 and TRBJ2-3; 8 bases map to TRBD1. From the germline J gene comes the end of the CDR3, since the read stops 3 residues before it. V lost 3 bases and J lost 5; bases outside the gene matches: 10. Germline V gives CDR1 SQVTM, CDR2 ANQGSEA. This CDR3 spans 15 amino acids.

This clone showed up many times. Coverage ceases 3 residues before the CDR3 finishes, and the germline J gene fills in the end. The gene calls are TRBV29-1 and TRBJ1-1, with D unclear. The CDR3 is made up of 16 amino acids. V lost 0 bases and J lost 4, with 18 bases in between. The V gene's germline CDR1 is SQVTM and CDR2 ANQGSEA. CDR3 bases read: TGCAGCGTTGAAGACGGATTTTTGGGCTTGGGCACTGAA. It specifies CSVEDGFLGLGTE. The whole CDR3 protein reads CSVEDGFLGLGTEAFF.

Comments on this clone: The CDR3 is cut off 3 residues early in the read; its end comes from the germline J gene. The V call is TRBV5-1, the J call TRBJ2-1, with TRBD2 matching 10 bases. Germline assignment: CDR1 SGHRS and CDR2 YFSETQ. The CDR3 is 16 amino acids. Trimming at V came to 0 bases and at J to 3 bases, leaving 3 bases not matched to a gene. The sequenced part of the CDR3 DNA is TGCGCCAGCAGCTTGGCGGCTAGCGGGGGCTACAATGAG. Protein: CASSLAASGGYNE. The CDR3 in full is CASSLAASGGYNEQFF.

This clone has a count of ten or more. Read coverage stops 3 residues before the CDR3 terminus; the germline J gene supplies the remainder. The rearrangement uses TRBV2 and TRBJ2-2, with 8 bases that match TRBD1. The CDR3 sequence is 16 residues long. J was trimmed by 0 bases and V by 6 bases; bases with no gene match: 6. Germline-derived CDR1 and CDR2 are SNHLY and FYNNEI. The sequenced CDR3 bases are TGTGCCAGCAGCGTGCAGGGGGCCGCGAACACCGGGGAG. Translating gives CASSVQGAANTGE. The whole CDR3 region reads CASSVQGAANTGELFF. The full variable domain, completed using reference TRBV2 and TRBJ2-2, is EPEVTQTPSHQVTQMGQEVILRCVPISNHLYFYWYRQILGQKVEFLVSFYNNEISEKSEIFDDQFSVERPDGSNFTLKIRSTKLEDSAMYFCASSVQGAANTGELFFGEGSRLTVL.